The present T cell receptor (beta chain) was sequenced within a study of T cells in Graves' hyperthyroidism and ophthalmopathy. Overall study context: Peripheral blood was collected at initial diagnosis, before any treatment. General study points: Stable hyperthyroidism and ophthalmopathy were separated using 13 V-J signatures.

The PBMCs studied were ones that came from roughly 11 ml fresh peripheral blood. The CDR3 regions of TCR beta were amplified from RNA transcripts. A set of HTBI primers served as the primers for a first-round RT-PCR of the TCR CDR3. TCRdb fed the multiplex PCR reads into MiXCR, producing one record per CDR3 protein. Of roughly 330,000 distinct CDR3 sequences in the sample, 16% were seen once. Germline V CDR1 and CDR2: MDHEN, SYDVKM. Trimming removed 5 bases from V and 8 bases from J; junction bases left unmatched: 5. The length of the CDR3 is 15 residues. At least ten counts were recorded for this clonotype. The antigen is undetermined.

This rearrangement joins TRBV28 to TRBJ2-1, with TRBD2 identical over 14 bases. The sequencing sample was made of blood. The receptor comes from a man aged 25-45 years with Graves' hyperthyroidism. The CDR3 DNA reads as TGTGCCAGCAGTCCCCGACTAGCGGGAGGGGATGAGCAGTTCTTC. It yields the protein CASSPRLAGGDEQFF.